These 10 T cell receptor beta chains were all obtained from the same sample, sequenced in a study of post-analysis software for immune sequencing data. For these TCRs, the target antigens are not known. TCR beta cDNA libraries included unique molecular identifiers. TCRdb redid the calling of the PCR reads with MiXCR, one entry per CDR3 protein. Of hundreds of thousands of distinct CDR3 sequences in the sample, approximately 53% are singletons; the top ten hold approximately 4.5%. Study-wide results and limits: Five TRBV segments, including TRBV5-6, TRBV5-1 and TRBV20-1, were more frequent in patients than controls.

The sample consisted of blood. The receptors come from a girl aged 10-17 years with multiple sclerosis.

The genes are TRBV30 and TRBJ2-7; weak D call: TRBD1 (5 bases). Between the trimmed V and J ends, which lost 3 bases and 4 bases, there was a span of 7 bases. The CDR3 is 11 amino acids. Per germline, CDR1 GTSNPN and CDR2 SVGIG (reference sequence). CDR3 protein: CAWRGQYEQYF. The CDR3 DNA reads TGTGCCTGGAGGGGGCAGTACGAGCAGTACTTC.

This chain links TRBV5-1 with TRBJ2-7; TRBD2 aligns across 9 bases. The germline V gene has CDR1 SGHRS and CDR2 YFSETQ. The CDR3 has 14 amino acids. Trimming removed 0 bases from V and 9 bases from J; junction bases left unmatched: 7. The CDR3 here is CASSLDGSGSGQYF. CDR3 DNA: TGCGCCAGCAGCTTGGATGGTAGCGGGAGCGGGCAGTACTTC.

A few counts support this clonotype. The V and J genes are TRBV3-1 and TRBJ2-1; 8 bases match TRBD2. Germline V gene sequence: CDR1 LGHDT, CDR2 YNNKEL (reference sequence). There are 20 residues in the CDR3. The V segment lost 4 bases and the J segment 4 bases; nucleotides outside the gene matches: 21. For the CDR3, the DNA is TGTGCCAGCAGCCCTCGGTTGGGAGGAACGGGAGGGCCCTCTTACAATGAGCAGTTCTTC. Translating it yields CASSPRLGGTGGPSYNEQFF.

The V gene is TRBV5-6, the J gene TRBJ2-7, with a tentative D call TRBD1 (5 bases). This CDR3 has 16 amino acids. With 0 bases removed from V and 0 bases from J, the gap between germline ends came to 13 bases. Germline CDR1 reads SGHDT; CDR2 reads YYEEEE. CDR3 nucleotides: TGTGCCAGCAGCTTGGATCAGGGCCGAAGCTCCTACGAGCAGTACTTC. This codes for CASSLDQGRSSYEQYF.

The J gene is TRBJ2-3, the V gene TRBV7-2; TRBD2 agrees at 12 bases. CDR3 length: 16 amino acids. Germline values: CDR1 SGHTA, CDR2 FQGNSA. Trimming at V came to 4 bases and at J to 5 bases, leaving 7 bases not matched to a gene. CDR3 coding DNA: TGTGCCAGCAGCTCCGGACTAGCGGGACCAGGAGATACGCAGTATTTT. The encoded protein is CASSSGLAGPGDTQYF. The full variable domain, with the rest looked up from reference TRBV7-2 and TRBJ2-3, is GAGVSQSPSNKVTEKGKDVELRCDPISGHTALYWYRQSLGQGLEFLIYFQGNSAPDKSGLPSDRFSAERTGGSVSTLTIQRTQQEDSAVYLCASSSGLAGPGDTQYFGPGTRLTVL.

This chain links TRBV9 with TRBJ1-2, with 10 bases identical to TRBD1. The trim removed 6 bases at V and 6 bases at J, leaving 5 bases unmatched. The germline V gene encodes CDR1 SGDLS and CDR2 YYNGEE. This CDR3 spans 13 amino acids. This CDR3 reads CASTQTGGHGYTF. Here the CDR3 DNA reads TGTGCCAGCACTCAGACAGGGGGCCATGGCTACACCTTC. Using reference TRBV9 and TRBJ1-2 for the parts outside the CDR3, the full variable domain is DSGVTQTPKHLITATGQRVTLRCSPRSGDLSVYWYQQSLDQGLQFLIQYYNGEERAKGNILERFSAQQFPDLHSELNLSSLELGDSALYFCASTQTGGHGYTFGSGTRLTVV.

The rearrangement joins TRBV12-3 or TRBV12-4 to TRBJ1-5, with a tentative D call TRBD1 (5 bases). Trimming pared 7 bases from V and 5 bases from J, leaving 18 bases between. The CDR3 runs 15 residues. The CDR3 DNA follows: TGTGCCAGCACAGTGGGGCACATCCATGATCAGCCCCAGCATTTT. It is translated as CASTVGHIHDQPQHF.

This clonotype was seen only once. This chain joins TRBV6-2 or TRBV6-3 and TRBJ2-5, with 15 bases matching TRBD2. The CDR3 extends over 15 amino acids. Germline CDR1 MNHEY, CDR2 SVGEGT. J gave up 5 bases and V 5 bases, and 3 bases lay outside the gene matches. CDR3 nucleotides: TGTGCCAGCAGTGACGGACTAGCGGGAGGGGAGACCCAGTACTTC. This translates into CASSDGLAGGETQYF.

This clonotype was seen a handful of times. The chain is built from TRBV29-1 and TRBJ1-2; D call uncertain. There are 11 residues in the CDR3. CDR1 is SQVTM and CDR2 is ANQGSEA in the germline V gene. With 5 bases removed from V and 8 bases from J, the gap between germline ends came to 12 bases. CDR3 nucleotide sequence: TGCAGCGTTAACGCCGGTTGGGGCTACACCTTC. The encoded protein is CSVNAGWGYTF.

J is TRBJ1-5 and V is TRBV20-1, with 8 nucleotides matching TRBD1. Germline CDR1 reads DFQATT; CDR2 reads SNEGSKA (reference sequence). The CDR3 is 15 amino acids. With 0 bases clipped from V and 2 bases from J, the junction kept 3 bases outside the gene matches. The CDR3, as DNA: TGCAGTGCTAGAGATCAGGGGGCGCGCAATCAGCCCCAGCATTTT. This translates into CSARDQGARNQPQHF.